A single sample is the source of the 12 T cell receptor beta chains below, sequenced in a study of blood T cell repertoires in COVID-19. TCRdb's table, derived via immunoSEQ multiplex PCR, lists solely in-frame clones and lacks some. The table has more than 150,000 clones, around 91% seen once; the top ten hold more than 14%. The material sequenced was peripheral blood. These receptors all come from a woman between 35 and 50 years old with acute or convalescent COVID-19.

The CDR3 loop reads CATSPWWPNTGELFF. CDR3 coding DNA: TGTGCCACCAGCCCTTGGTGGCCGAACACCGGGGAGCTGTTTTTT. The chain links TRBV24-1 to TRBJ2-2, with D hard to call. V dropped 7 bases and J dropped 0 bases, with 11 bases sitting between them. The length of the CDR3 is 15 residues. Germline CDR1 reads KGHDR; CDR2 reads SFDVKD.

The chain has TRBV24-1 and TRBJ2-3; 7 bases match TRBD2. The junction had 7 bases not matched to a gene; V was cut back by 1 base and J by 4 bases. Germline V gives CDR1 KGHDR, CDR2 SFDVKD. The CDR3 sequence is 16 residues long. CDR3 in DNA: TGTGCCACCAGTGATTTAGGCGGGAGCGCCCCAGATACGCAGTATTTT. Its protein is CATSDLGGSAPDTQYF.

This chain connects TRBV11-3 to TRBJ1-1, with 8 bases fitting TRBD1. Trimming at V came to 5 bases and at J to 1 base, leaving 6 bases not matched to a gene. CDR3 length: 15 residues. Germline V gives CDR1 SGHNT, CDR2 YENEEA. The CDR3 sequence is CASSQGQDSNTEAFF. For the CDR3, the DNA is TGTGCCAGCAGCCAGGGACAGGACTCGAACACTGAAGCTTTCTTT.

The V gene is TRBV27, the J gene TRBJ2-6, with a tentative D call TRBD1 (6 bases). The germline V gene has CDR1 MNHEY and CDR2 SMNVEV (reference sequence). The CDR3 has 15 amino acids. V was clipped by 2 bases and J by 4 bases, with 9 bases between them. The CDR3 DNA reads TGTGCCAGCAGTTTACAGGGGCCGGGGGCCAACGTCCTGACTTTC. Protein sequence: CASSLQGPGANVLTF.

The rearrangement links TRBV12-5 to TRBJ2-5; 7 positions agree with TRBD1. The CDR3 runs to 15 residues. CDR1 and CDR2 (germline): LGHNT, FRNRAP. V trimming: 0 bases; J trimming: 2 bases; junction bases outside the gene matches: 3. The CDR3 loop is CASGLVRGQQETQYF. The CDR3 nucleotides read TGTGCTAGTGGTTTGGTACGGGGACAGCAAGAGACCCAGTACTTC.

The V gene is TRBV6-4, the J gene TRBJ2-2; 8 bases fit TRBD1. V shed 6 bases, J shed 4 bases, and the junction held 4 bases outside the gene matches. CDR3 length: 14 residues. The germline gives CDR1 MRHNA, CDR2 SNTAGT. In DNA form, the CDR3 reads TGTGCCAGCAGCGGACAGGGTGGCACCGGGGAGCTGTTTTTT. This sequence encodes CASSGQGGTGELFF.

The chain carries TRBV2 and TRBJ1-5, with 11 bases lining up with TRBD1. The CDR3 spans 14 residues. V lost 9 bases and J lost 5; bases outside the gene matches: 6. Germline V gene lookup returns CDR1 SNHLY and CDR2 FYNNEI. The CDR3 loop is CASTGTGGDQPQHF. CDR3 DNA: TGTGCCAGTACCGGGACAGGGGGAGATCAGCCCCAGCATTTT. The variable domain in full, with the rest retrieved from reference TRBV2 and TRBJ1-5, is EPEVTQTPSHQVTQMGQEVILRCVPISNHLYFYWYRQILGQKVEFLVSFYNNEISEKSEIFDDQFSVERPDGSNFTLKIRSTKLEDSAMYFCASTGTGGDQPQHFGDGTRLSIL.

The chain carries TRBV30 and TRBJ1-4; D gene ambiguous. The CDR3 extends over 12 amino acids. Germline CDR1 is GTSNPN and CDR2 is SVGIG (reference sequence). Trimming stripped 8 bases from V and 7 bases from J, with 14 bases between. CDR3 sequence: CAAVAGLEKLFF. The DNA for the CDR3 is TGTGCCGCAGTGGCAGGACTTGAAAAACTGTTTTTT.

The chain is built from TRBV29-1 and TRBJ2-1; 7 bases fit TRBD1. The ends lost 0 bases at V and 9 bases at J; junction bases unmatched: 8. Germline V lookup: CDR1 SQVTM, CDR2 ANQGSEA. The CDR3 is 14 amino acids. The CDR3 nucleotides read TGCAGCGTTGAAGAATTATTAGGGGGCGTTGAGCAGTTCTTC. Amino acid sequence: CSVEELLGGVEQFF.

Only a few counts were recorded for this clone. This sequence joins TRBV2 and TRBJ2-7; the D gene is possibly TRBD2 (5 bases). CDR3 length: 13 residues. Germline values: CDR1 SNHLY, CDR2 FYNNEI. The V gene lost 7 bases and the J gene lost 4 bases, with 14 bases spanning the gap. The CDR3 sequence: CASNQLEGYEQYF. The CDR3 DNA sequence: TGTGCCAGCAACCAACTAGAAGGGTACGAGCAGTACTTC.

The chain carries TRBV18 and TRBJ1-6; 10 bases agree with TRBD1. CDR1 is KGHSH and CDR2 is LQKENI in the germline V gene. The CDR3 is 15 amino acids. After removal of 3 bases from V and 8 bases from J, the junction contained 4 bases not matched to a gene. As DNA, the CDR3 is TGTGCCAGCTCACCCCTTGGGACAGGGGATTCACCCCTCCACTTT. It is translated as CASSPLGTGDSPLHF.

CDR3 sequence: CARSPRLAGGSGELFF. The CDR3 DNA is TGTGCCAGAAGCCCAAGGCTAGCGGGGGGGTCCGGGGAGCTGTTTTTT. The chain carries TRBV5-3 and TRBJ2-2; 12 nucleotides line up with TRBD2. TRBV5-3 is designated an ORF whose function remains uncertain. Trimming at V came to 4 bases and at J to 6 bases, leaving 7 bases not matched to a gene. This CDR3 has 16 residues.